This T cell receptor (beta chain) was profiled in a study of blood T cells in healthy people across ages. Findings of the study overall: Versus aged donors, long-lived donors had higher diversity and more naive CD4+ cells. Observed TCR beta diversity per million T cells went down as age went up. This fall followed a roughly linear course with age.

A sample-barcoded 5' primer and a J-beta primer mix were used in a second PCR of roughly 6 to 11 cycles. The template-switch adaptor was a 5' adaptor with 12 random nucleotides. It tagged each cDNA molecule. TCRdb re-called the 5' RACE reads with MiXCR, one entry per CDR3 protein. The sample records over 600,000 distinct CDR3 sequences, roughly 43% being singletons. Concerning this clonotype: Antigen: not known.

CDR3 length: 13 residues. Germline V CDR1 and CDR2: SEHNR, FQNEAQ (reference sequence). Trimming stripped 5 bases from V and 6 bases from J, with 11 bases between. The people who gave samples were healthy Caucasians from Russia, aged roughly 6 to 90. Sequenced: blood. The receptor's source is a man older than 75 in good health. This sequence joins TRBV7-9 and TRBJ2-1; D is uncertain. The CDR3 region has the DNA TGTGCCAGCAGCCCCGAACCTAGCAATGAGCAGTTCTTC. As protein: CASSPEPSNEQFF.